The 10 T cell receptor beta chains below all came from one sample that was sequenced in a study of metastatic and nonmetastatic thyroid tumors. Thyroid surgery was performed in patients who had received no treatment beforehand. TCRdb reassembled clones from the PCR reads with MiXCR. The table shows approximately 32,000 clones, with about a fifth occurring only once. The sequenced sample was tumor tissue. These receptors were obtained from a male donor with papillary thyroid cancer or a benign thyroid nodule (not recorded which). Some clones in this sample may be carry-over from other donors' samples.

This clone was recorded a few times. One end of the junction fails to match germline, which may point to a read error. CDR3 sequence: CAGSPGQGFTNSPLHF. In DNA form, the CDR3 reads TGTGCCGGCAGCCCGGGACAGGGGTTTACTAATTCACCCCTCCACTTT. The chain is built from TRBV27 and TRBJ1-6; 10 nucleotides match TRBD1. The CDR3 totals 16 residues. From germline, CDR1 is MNHEY and CDR2 SMNVEV (reference sequence).

This clone was observed many times. This may be a read error: a much more frequent sequence differs by one nucleotide. The CDR3 DNA follows: TGTGCCAGCAGTTCCACGACATGCTCCTACGAGCAGTACTTC. Translation gives CASSSTTCSYEQYF. The rearrangement joins TRBV6-1 to TRBJ2-7; D is uncertain. The CDR3 length is 14 residues. Trimming took 5 bases from V and 0 from J, leaving 11 bases between them. In germline, CDR1 is MNHNS, CDR2 SASEGT.

The sample holds many counts of this clone. A junction boundary mismatches the germline segment, possibly from a read error. The chain recombines TRBV13 with TRBJ2-5; D is perhaps TRBD2 (5 bases). This CDR3 region has 15 residues. Germline values: CDR1 PRHDT, CDR2 FYEKMQ (reference sequence). This CDR3 reads CAGSLGRTKGETQYF. CDR3 nucleotide sequence: TGTGCCGGCAGCTTAGGGAGAACCAAGGGAGAGACCCAGTACTTC.

The chain has TRBV19 and TRBJ1-5, with TRBD1 matching 7 bases. J lost 7 bases, V lost 9 bases, and 15 bases had no gene match. The CDR3 length is 15 residues. Germline CDR1 reads LNHDA; CDR2 reads SQIVND (reference sequence). The CDR3 loop is CASQRVGAGGQPQHF. Here the CDR3 DNA reads TGTGCCAGCCAGAGGGTGGGAGCAGGGGGGCAGCCCCAGCATTTT.

This clone was observed a few times. CDR3 protein: CSVVAGVTDTQYF. The DNA of the CDR3 is TGCAGCGTTGTAGCGGGGGTCACAGATACGCAGTATTTT. This chain uses TRBV29-1 with TRBJ2-3; the match to TRBD2 covers 9 bases. V dropped 4 bases and J dropped 2; count of bases not matched to a gene: 1. This CDR3 spans 13 amino acids. Germline V gives CDR1 SQVTM, CDR2 ANQGSEA.

This clone was found many times. The rearrangement uses TRBV20-1 and TRBJ2-4; D is unclear. V was cut by 5 bases and J by 4 bases, with 9 bases left in between. The CDR3 consists of 12 residues. The germline gives CDR1 DFQATT, CDR2 SNEGSKA (reference sequence). The CDR3 reads CSAPELKNIQYF. CDR3 in DNA: TGCAGTGCTCCGGAACTTAAAAACATTCAGTACTTC.

This clone came up many times. This chain joins TRBV27 and TRBJ2-7; tentatively, D is TRBD2 (6 bases). The length of the CDR3 is 15 residues. Germline V CDR1 and CDR2: MNHEY, SMNVEV (reference sequence). V lost 4 bases and J 4 bases, leaving 17 bases between the germline ends. As DNA, the CDR3 is TGTGCCAGCAGTTCAACCCGGGAGTACGGGTACGAGCAGTACTTC. This codes for CASSSTREYGYEQYF.

This clone was counted many times. The rearrangement joins TRBV19 to TRBJ1-5; a possible D gene is TRBD1 (6 bases). The CDR3 totals 17 residues. Germline loops: CDR1 LNHDA, CDR2 SQIVND (reference sequence). Trimming stripped 1 base from V and 3 bases from J, with 16 bases between. The CDR3 sequence: CASSIALDRILNQPQHF. The CDR3 region has the DNA TGTGCCAGTAGTATAGCCCTAGACAGGATCCTCAATCAGCCCCAGCATTTT.

This clone has a count of ten or more. The rearrangement joins TRBV5-6 to TRBJ1-3; D might be TRBD1 (6 bases). This CDR3 has 17 residues. CDR1 is SGHDT, CDR2 YYEEEE, per germline. V lost 2 bases and J lost 0, with 15 bases in between. Written as DNA, the CDR3 is TGTGCCAGCAGCTTAAGAGAAACAGGGTTCTCTGGAAACACCATATATTTT. Amino acid sequence: CASSLRETGFSGNTIYF.

This clone appeared many times. The chain combines TRBV2 with TRBJ1-3; D gene uncertain. The CDR3 consists of 14 residues. Germline CDR1 reads SNHLY; CDR2 reads FYNNEI. With 2 bases removed from V and 0 bases from J, the gap between germline ends came to 5 bases. Here the CDR3 reads CASSERISGNTIYF. CDR3 nucleotide sequence: TGTGCCAGCAGTGAAAGAATCTCTGGAAACACCATATATTTT.